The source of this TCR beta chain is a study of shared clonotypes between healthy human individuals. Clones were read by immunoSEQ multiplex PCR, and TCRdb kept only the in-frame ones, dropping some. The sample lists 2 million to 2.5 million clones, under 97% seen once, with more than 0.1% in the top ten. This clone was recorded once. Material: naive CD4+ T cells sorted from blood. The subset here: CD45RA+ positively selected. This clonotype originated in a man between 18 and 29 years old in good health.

The chain's CDR3 is CAWINKGENNYGYTF. The CDR3 DNA reads as TGTGCCTGGATAAATAAGGGGGAAAACAACTATGGCTACACCTTC. The rearrangement links TRBV30 to TRBJ1-2; tentative D call: TRBD1 (6 bases). The CDR3 is made up of 15 amino acids. The V gene's germline CDR1 is GTSNPN and CDR2 SVGIG (reference sequence). Trimming pared 4 bases from V and 2 bases from J, leaving 17 bases between.